This TCR beta chain emerged from a study of shared clonotypes between healthy human individuals. CD8 cells regarded as naive lacked CD45RO, were positively chosen for CCR7, and omitted terminally differentiated effector memory CD45RA+ cells. The assay was carried out at the deep level. Sequencing was performed with immunoSEQ multiplex PCR; in TCRdb, only in-frame clones are kept and a portion is missing. This sample has nearly 2 million clones, with just under 95% found just once. Trimming stripped 1 base from V and 2 bases from J, with 15 bases between. CDR1 is MDHEN, CDR2 SYDVKM, per germline. This CDR3 region has 16 residues.

Sequencing was carried out using naive CD8+ T cells sorted from blood. The sequence was obtained from a young man in good health. The chain recombines TRBV28 with TRBJ2-7; unclear D gene. The DNA of the CDR3 is TGTGCCAGCAGTTTATTGAGGCGGACGGAAGCCTACGAGCAGTACTTC. Translating gives CASSLLRRTEAYEQYF.